This T cell receptor (beta chain) derives from a study of low-dose radiotherapy and immunotherapy resistance in tumors. Study overall: While receiving nivolumab 240 mg every two weeks, patients also received ipilimumab 1 mg/kg every six weeks, both intravenously.

Documented time point: before trial treatment. Advanced solid tumors lacking tumor-infiltrating lymphocytes characterized eligible patients. This clonotype came up many times. Both a constant-region primer and a V-primer adapter served to amplify TCRs across 15 to 25 PCR cycles. TCRdb ran MiXCR on the reads and lists one entry per CDR3 protein. This table has tens of thousands of distinct CDR3 sequences, around 11% appearing once. Germline values: CDR1 LGHDT, CDR2 YNNKEL (reference sequence). The ends lost 0 bases at V and 5 bases at J; junction bases unmatched: 4. CDR3 size: 15 residues. The rearrangement links TRBV3-1 to TRBJ2-5; 9 bases fit TRBD1. This TCR was recovered from a female donor with ovarian cancer. Sequencing used PBMCs, obtained before treatment. CDR3 bases: TGTGCCAGCAGCCAAGAGGGGACAGGGCTGGAGACCCAGTACTTC. This translates into CASSQEGTGLETQYF.